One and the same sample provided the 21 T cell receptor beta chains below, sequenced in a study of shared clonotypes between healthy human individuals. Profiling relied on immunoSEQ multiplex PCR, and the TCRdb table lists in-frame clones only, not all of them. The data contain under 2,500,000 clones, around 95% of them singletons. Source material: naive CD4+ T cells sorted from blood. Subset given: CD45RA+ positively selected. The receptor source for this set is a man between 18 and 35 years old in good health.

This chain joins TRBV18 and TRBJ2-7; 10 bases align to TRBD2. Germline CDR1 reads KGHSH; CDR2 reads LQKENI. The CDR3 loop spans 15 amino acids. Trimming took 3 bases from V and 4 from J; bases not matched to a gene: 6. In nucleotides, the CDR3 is TGTGCCAGCTCACCCAGCGGGGGGGCGACGTACGAGCAGTACTTC. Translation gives CASSPSGGATYEQYF.

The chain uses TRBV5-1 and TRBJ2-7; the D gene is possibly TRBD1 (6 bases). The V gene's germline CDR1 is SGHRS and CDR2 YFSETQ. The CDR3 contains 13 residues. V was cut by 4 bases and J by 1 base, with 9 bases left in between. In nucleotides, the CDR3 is TGCGCCAGCAGCAACACAGGGTCCTACGAGCAGTACTTC. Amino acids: CASSNTGSYEQYF. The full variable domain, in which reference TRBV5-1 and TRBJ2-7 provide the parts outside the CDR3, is KAGVTQTPRYLIKTRGQQVTLSCSPISGHRSVSWYQQTPGQGLQFLFEYFSETQRNKGNFPGRFSGRQFSNSRSEMNVSTLELGDSALYLCASSNTGSYEQYFGPGTRLTVT.

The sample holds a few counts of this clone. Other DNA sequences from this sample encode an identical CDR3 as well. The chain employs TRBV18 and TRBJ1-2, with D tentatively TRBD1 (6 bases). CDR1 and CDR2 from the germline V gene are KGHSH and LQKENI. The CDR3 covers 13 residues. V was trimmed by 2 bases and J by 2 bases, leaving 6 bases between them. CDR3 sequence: CASSPGQNYGYTF. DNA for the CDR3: TGTGCCAGCTCACCAGGACAGAACTATGGCTACACCTTC.

The CDR3 DNA follows: TGTGCCAGCAGCCCTCACGCCCGCCCAAATCAGCCCCAGCATTTT. Translated: CASSPHARPNQPQHF. This rearrangement joins TRBV7-2 to TRBJ1-5; no definite D call. Germline loops: CDR1 SGHTA, CDR2 FQGNSA. Trimming removed 5 bases from V and 4 bases from J, with 15 bases in between. The CDR3 contains 15 residues.

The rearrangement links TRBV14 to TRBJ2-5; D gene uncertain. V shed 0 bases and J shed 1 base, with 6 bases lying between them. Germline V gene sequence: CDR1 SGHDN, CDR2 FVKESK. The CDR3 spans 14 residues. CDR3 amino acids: CASSQDTVQETQYF. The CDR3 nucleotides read TGTGCCAGCAGCCAAGATACAGTCCAAGAGACCCAGTACTTC.

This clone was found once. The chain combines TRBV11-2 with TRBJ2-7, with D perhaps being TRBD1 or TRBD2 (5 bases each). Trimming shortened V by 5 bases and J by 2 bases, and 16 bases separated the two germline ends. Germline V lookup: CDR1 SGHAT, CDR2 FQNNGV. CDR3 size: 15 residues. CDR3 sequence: CASSNQPGRTYEQYF. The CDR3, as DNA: TGTGCCAGCAGCAACCAACCGGGACGGACCTACGAGCAGTACTTC.

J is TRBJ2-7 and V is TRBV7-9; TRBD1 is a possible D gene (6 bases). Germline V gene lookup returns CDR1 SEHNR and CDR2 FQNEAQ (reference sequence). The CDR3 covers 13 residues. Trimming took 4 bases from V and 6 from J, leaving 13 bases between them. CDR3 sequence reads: CASSSAGVGEQYF. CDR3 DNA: TGTGCCAGCAGCTCCGCAGGGGTTGGCGAGCAGTACTTC.

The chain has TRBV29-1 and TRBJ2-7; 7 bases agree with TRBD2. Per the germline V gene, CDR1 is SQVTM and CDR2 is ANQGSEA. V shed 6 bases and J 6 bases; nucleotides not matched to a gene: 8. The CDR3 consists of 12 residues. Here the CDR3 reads CSVRDGRFEQYF. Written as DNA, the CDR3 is TGCAGCGTCCGGGACGGGAGGTTCGAGCAGTACTTC.

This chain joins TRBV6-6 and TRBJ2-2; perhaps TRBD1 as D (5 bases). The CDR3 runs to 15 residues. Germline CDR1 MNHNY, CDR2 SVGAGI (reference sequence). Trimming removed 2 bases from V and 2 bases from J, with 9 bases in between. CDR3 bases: TGTGCCAGCAGTTACGGTGACAGAAACACCGGGGAGCTGTTTTTT. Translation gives CASSYGDRNTGELFF.

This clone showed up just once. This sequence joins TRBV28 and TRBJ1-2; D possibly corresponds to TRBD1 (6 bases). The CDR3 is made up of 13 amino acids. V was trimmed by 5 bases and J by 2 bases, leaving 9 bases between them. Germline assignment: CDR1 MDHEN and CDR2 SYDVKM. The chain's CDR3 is CASSGTPNYGYTF. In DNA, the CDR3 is TGTGCCAGCAGTGGGACACCGAACTATGGCTACACCTTC.

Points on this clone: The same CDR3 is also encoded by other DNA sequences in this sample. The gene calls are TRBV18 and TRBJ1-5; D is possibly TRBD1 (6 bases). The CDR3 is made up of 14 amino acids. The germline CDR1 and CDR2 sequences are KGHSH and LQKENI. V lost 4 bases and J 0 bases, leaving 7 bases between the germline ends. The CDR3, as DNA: TGTGCCAGCTCACAACAGGGTAGCAATCAGCCCCAGCATTTT. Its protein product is CASSQQGSNQPQHF.

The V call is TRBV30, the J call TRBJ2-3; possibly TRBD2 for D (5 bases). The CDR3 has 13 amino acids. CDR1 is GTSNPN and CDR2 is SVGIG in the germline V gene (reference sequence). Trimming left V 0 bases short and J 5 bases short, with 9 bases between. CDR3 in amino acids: CAWSVGSGDTQYF. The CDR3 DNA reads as TGTGCCTGGAGTGTGGGGAGTGGAGATACGCAGTATTTT.

CDR3: CASSYSVSPNQPQHF. CDR3 bases: TGTGCCAGCAGTTACTCGGTCAGTCCTAATCAGCCCCAGCATTTT. This chain joins TRBV6-6 and TRBJ1-5; D is unclear. Germline V gives CDR1 MNHNY, CDR2 SVGAGI (reference sequence). This CDR3 is built from 15 residues. Between the trimmed V and J ends, which lost 0 bases and 4 bases, there was a span of 10 bases.

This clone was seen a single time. CDR3 sequence reads: CASSLVTSAYSYNEQFF. The CDR3 DNA reads as TGTGCCAGCAGCTTAGTGACAAGCGCCTACTCCTACAATGAGCAGTTCTTC. The chain is built from TRBV7-2 and TRBJ2-1, with D uncertain. The CDR3 has 17 residues. Looked up from germline, CDR1 is SGHTA and CDR2 is FQGNSA. V was pared by 1 base and J by 0 bases, with 13 bases between.

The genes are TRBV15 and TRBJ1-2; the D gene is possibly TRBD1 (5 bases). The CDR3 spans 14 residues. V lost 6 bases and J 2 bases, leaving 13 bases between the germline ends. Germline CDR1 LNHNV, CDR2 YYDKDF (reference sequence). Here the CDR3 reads CATSPGGPNYGYTF. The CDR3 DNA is TGTGCCACCAGTCCCGGGGGTCCGAACTATGGCTACACCTTC.

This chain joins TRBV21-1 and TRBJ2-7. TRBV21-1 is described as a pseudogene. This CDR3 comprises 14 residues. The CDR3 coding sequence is TGTGCCGATTACCCGGGCAGGAGCTCCTACGAGCAGTACTTC. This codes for CADYPGRSSYEQYF.

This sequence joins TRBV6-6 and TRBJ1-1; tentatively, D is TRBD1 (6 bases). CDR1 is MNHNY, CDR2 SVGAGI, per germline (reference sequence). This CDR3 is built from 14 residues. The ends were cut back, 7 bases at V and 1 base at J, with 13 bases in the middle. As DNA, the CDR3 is TGTGCCAGCATGCCGCCGGACAGGAACACTGAAGCTTTCTTT. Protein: CASMPPDRNTEAFF.

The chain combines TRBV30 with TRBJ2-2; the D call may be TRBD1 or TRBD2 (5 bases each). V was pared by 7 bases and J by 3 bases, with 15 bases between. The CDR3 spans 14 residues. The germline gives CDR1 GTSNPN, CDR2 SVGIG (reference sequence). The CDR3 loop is CAFASSGHTGELFF. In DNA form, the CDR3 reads TGTGCCTTCGCTAGTTCGGGGCACACCGGGGAGCTGTTTTTT.

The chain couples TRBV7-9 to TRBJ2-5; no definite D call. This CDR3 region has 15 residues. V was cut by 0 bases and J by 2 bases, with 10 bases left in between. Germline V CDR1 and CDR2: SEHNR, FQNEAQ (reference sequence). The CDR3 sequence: CASSLAGNYQETQYF. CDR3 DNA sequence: TGTGCCAGCAGCTTAGCGGGGAATTATCAAGAGACCCAGTACTTC.

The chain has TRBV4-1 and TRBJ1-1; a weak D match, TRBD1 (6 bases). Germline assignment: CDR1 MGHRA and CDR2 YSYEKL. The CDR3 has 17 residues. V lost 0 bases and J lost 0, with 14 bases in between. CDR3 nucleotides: TGCGCCAGCAGCCAAGATACAACAGGGACTATGAACACTGAAGCTTTCTTT. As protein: CASSQDTTGTMNTEAFF.

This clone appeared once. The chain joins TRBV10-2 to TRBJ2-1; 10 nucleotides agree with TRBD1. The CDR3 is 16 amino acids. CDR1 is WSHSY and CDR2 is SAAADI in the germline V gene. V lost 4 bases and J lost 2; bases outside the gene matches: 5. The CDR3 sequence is CASSVGDRGAYNEQFF. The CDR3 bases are TGCGCCAGCAGTGTTGGGGACAGGGGTGCCTACAATGAGCAGTTCTTC.